This TCR beta chain originates from a study of metastatic and nonmetastatic thyroid tumors. On the study more broadly: Malignant thyroid and benign thyroid patients provided blood and tumor or nodule tissue whose repertoires were compared. General study points: In both blood and tumor samples, TCR beta diversity was reported significantly higher for malignant than benign nodules.

There were no patients who had received any treatment before thyroid surgery. This clone was found many times. Antigen unknown. Germline values: CDR1 ENHRY, CDR2 SYGVKD. The length of the CDR3 is 15 residues. With 0 bases clipped from V and 4 bases from J, the junction kept 5 bases outside the gene matches. Authors' processing steps: To classify distant metastasis in papillary thyroid cancer, a model was built from CDR3 differences across clinicopathological groups. TCRdb re-called the PCR reads with MiXCR. These V and J calls originate from TCRdb's pipeline instead of the authors' own analysis. The table has 32,000 or so clones, 17% seen once.

Sequenced material: blood. The chain combines TRBV10-3 with TRBJ2-5, with 7 bases that match TRBD2. The TCR originated in a male donor with papillary thyroid cancer or a benign thyroid nodule (not recorded which). Some clones in this sample may be carry-over from other donors' samples. This CDR3 reads CAISESRGGSETQYF. CDR3 DNA sequence: TGTGCCATCAGTGAGTCGAGGGGAGGGTCAGAGACCCAGTACTTC.